This TCR beta chain was documented in a study of blood T cell repertoires in COVID-19. Per the authors' pipeline: Using reference gene primer amplification, nucleated cell counts were estimated. Measured with immunoSEQ multiplex PCR; TCRdb has only the in-frame clones, and not every one. Clone size and the V and J calls come from that table; the DNA yielded D and trimming. The table has roughly 170,000 clones, approximately 87% seen once; the top ten hold under 15%. A Seattle source enrolled patients during active infection and followed them longitudinally. Germline V gene data show CDR1 as SGHAT and CDR2 as FQNNGV. The CDR3 consists of 15 residues. V trimming: 1 base; J trimming: 2 bases; junction bases outside the gene matches: 4.

This chain joins TRBV11-2 and TRBJ1-1, with 7 nucleotides matching TRBD1. The material sequenced was peripheral blood. This sequence originates from a woman between 70 and 85 years old with COVID-19, enrolled during active disease. CDR3 sequence: CASSLGDSPNTEAFF. CDR3 DNA: TGTGCCAGCAGCTTAGGGGACAGTCCCAACACTGAAGCTTTCTTT.